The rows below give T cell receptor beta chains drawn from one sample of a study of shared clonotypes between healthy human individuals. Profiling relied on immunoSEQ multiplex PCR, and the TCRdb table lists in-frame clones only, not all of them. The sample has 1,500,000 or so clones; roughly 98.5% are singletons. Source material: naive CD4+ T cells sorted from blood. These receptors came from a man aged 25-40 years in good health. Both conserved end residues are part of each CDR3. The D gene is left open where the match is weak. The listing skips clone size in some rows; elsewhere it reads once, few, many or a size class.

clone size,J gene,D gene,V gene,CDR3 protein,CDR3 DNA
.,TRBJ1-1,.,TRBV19,CASSIRSRANTEAFF,TGTGCCAGTAGTATCCGCAGCAGGGCGAACACTGAAGCTTTCTTT
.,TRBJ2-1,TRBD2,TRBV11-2,CASSLSSGSGYNEQFF,TGTGCCAGCAGCTTGTCTAGCGGGAGTGGCTACAATGAGCAGTTCTTC
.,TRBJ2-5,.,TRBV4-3,CASSQDSLSEYGRLGTQYF,TGCGCCAGCAGCCAAGACAGTCTTAGCGAATATGGCCGTCTAGGGACCCAGTACTTC
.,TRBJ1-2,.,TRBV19,CASSILTANYGYTF,TGTGCCAGTAGTATCCTGACGGCTAACTATGGCTACACCTTC
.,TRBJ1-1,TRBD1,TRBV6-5,CASSQDRGSTEAFF,TGTGCCAGCAGTCAGGACAGGGGGAGCACTGAAGCTTTCTTT
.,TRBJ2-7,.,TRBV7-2,CASSFSSERVYEQYF,TGTGCCAGCAGCTTTTCGTCTGAGCGGGTATACGAGCAGTACTTC
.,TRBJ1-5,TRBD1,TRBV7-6,CASSLDGTGRQPQHF,TGTGCCAGCAGCTTAGATGGGACAGGGCGTCAGCCCCAGCATTTT
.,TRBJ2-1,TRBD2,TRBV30,CAWSPIGLAVTYNEQFF,TGTGCCTGGAGCCCAATCGGACTAGCGGTGACCTACAATGAGCAGTTCTTC
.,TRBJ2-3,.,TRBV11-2,CASSSPRRLALDTQYF,TGTGCCAGCAGCTCCCCTCGGAGGCTCGCCTTAGATACGCAGTATTTT
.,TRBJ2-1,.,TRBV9,CASSPRPYNEQFF,TGTGCCAGCAGCCCCCGTCCTTACAATGAGCAGTTCTTC
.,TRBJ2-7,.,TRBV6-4,CASILRRDYQQGYEQYF,TGTGCCAGCATCCTGCGCCGGGACTACCAACAGGGGTACGAGCAGTACTTC
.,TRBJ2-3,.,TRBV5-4,CASSPRVGGTDTQYF,TGTGCCAGCAGCCCCCGGGTAGGTGGCACAGATACGCAGTATTTT
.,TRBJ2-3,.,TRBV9,CASSVTGGGTDTQYF,TGTGCCAGCAGCGTAACTGGAGGGGGCACAGATACGCAGTATTTT
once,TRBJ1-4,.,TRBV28,CASNQGGGEEKLFF,TGTGCCAGCAACCAAGGTGGGGGGGAGGAAAAACTGTTTTTT
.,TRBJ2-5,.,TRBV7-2,CASSLEETRYF,TGTGCCAGCAGCCTCGAAGAGACCCGGTACTTC
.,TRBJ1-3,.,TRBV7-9,CASSFTGTNSGNTIYF,TGTGCCAGCAGCTTCACAGGGACCAACTCTGGAAACACCATATATTTT
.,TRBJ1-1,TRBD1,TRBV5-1,CASSLNRGNTEAFF,TGCGCCAGCAGCTTAAACAGGGGGAATACTGAAGCTTTCTTT
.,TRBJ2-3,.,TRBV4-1,CASSQIDRSTDTQYF,TGCGCCAGCAGCCAAATAGACAGAAGCACAGATACGCAGTATTTT
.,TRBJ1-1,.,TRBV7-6,CASSSSRGEDMNTEAFF,TGTGCCAGCAGCTCATCTCGCGGAGAAGACATGAACACTGAAGCTTTCTTT
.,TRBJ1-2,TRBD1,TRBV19,CASSPFGDREDYGYTF,TGTGCCAGTAGTCCTTTTGGAGACAGGGAGGACTATGGCTACACCTTC
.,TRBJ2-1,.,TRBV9,CASSVGGEGYNEQFF,TGTGCCAGCAGCGTAGGGGGAGAGGGTTACAATGAGCAGTTCTTC
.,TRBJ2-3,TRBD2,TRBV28,CASTSLAGGLGTDTQYF,TGTGCCAGCACATCACTAGCGGGAGGGCTTGGGACAGATACGCAGTATTTT
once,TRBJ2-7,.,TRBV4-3,CASSLTLGGTFPKQYF,TGCGCCAGCAGCCTCACCTTAGGCGGGACTTTCCCCAAGCAGTACTTC
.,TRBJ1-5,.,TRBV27,CATAGRFGNQPQHF,TGTGCCACCGCCGGACGATTTGGAAATCAGCCCCAGCATTTT
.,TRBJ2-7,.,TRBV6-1,CASSEAQGSSYEQYF,TGTGCCAGCAGTGAAGCCCAGGGAAGCTCCTACGAGCAGTACTTC
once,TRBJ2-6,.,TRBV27,CATQGRPPGANVLTF,TGTGCCACGCAGGGGCGCCCCCCTGGGGCCAACGTCCTGACTTTC
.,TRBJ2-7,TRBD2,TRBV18,CASSPGGGLYEQYF,TGTGCCAGCTCACCAGGGGGAGGGCTCTACGAGCAGTACTTC
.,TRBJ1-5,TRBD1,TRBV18,CASSLGQGISQPQHF,TGTGCCAGCTCACTTGGACAGGGGATCAGTCAGCCCCAGCATTTT
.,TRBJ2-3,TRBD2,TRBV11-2,CASSLEGGRGTDTQYF,TGTGCCAGCAGCTTAGAAGGCGGGAGGGGCACAGATACGCAGTATTTT
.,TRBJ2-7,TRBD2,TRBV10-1,CASVSGSSYEQYF,TGCGCCAGCGTTAGCGGGAGCTCCTACGAGCAGTACTTC
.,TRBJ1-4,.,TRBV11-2,CASSLGGTNEKLFF,TGTGCCAGCAGCTTAGGGGGGACTAATGAAAAACTGTTTTTT
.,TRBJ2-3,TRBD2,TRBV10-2,CASSEGSGNLPLFTDTQYF,TGCGCCAGCAGTGAAGGTAGCGGGAATTTACCCTTATTCACAGATACGCAGTATTTT
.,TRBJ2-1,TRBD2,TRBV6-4,CASSPQGVAGDRQFF,TGTGCCAGCAGTCCCCAGGGAGTAGCGGGAGATCGGCAGTTCTTC
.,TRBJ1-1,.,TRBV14,CASSQRRLNTEAFF,TGTGCCAGCAGCCAGCGACGGCTGAACACTGAAGCTTTCTTT
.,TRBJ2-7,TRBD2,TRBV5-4,CASSLGLAGGEEQYF,TGTGCCAGCAGCTTGGGACTAGCGGGAGGGGAAGAGCAGTACTTC
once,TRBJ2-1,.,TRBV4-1,CASSQDQGSWVNEQFF,TGCGCCAGCAGCCAAGACCAGGGAAGCTGGGTTAATGAGCAGTTCTTC
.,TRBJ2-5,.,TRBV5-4,CASSLEALGTQYF,TGTGCCAGCAGCTTGGAGGCACTCGGGACCCAGTACTTC
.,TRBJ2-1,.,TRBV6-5,CASSYSGTDNEQFF,TGTGCCAGCAGTTACTCGGGGACTGACAATGAGCAGTTCTTC
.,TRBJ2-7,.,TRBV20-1,CSARVPAEQYF,TGCAGTGCTAGAGTTCCGGCCGAGCAGTACTTC
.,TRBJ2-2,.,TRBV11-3,CASSLETRWDTGELFF,TGTGCCAGCAGCTTAGAAACTAGGTGGGACACCGGGGAGCTGTTTTTT
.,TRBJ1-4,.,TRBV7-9,CASSLEAFNEKLFF,TGTGCCAGCAGCTTAGAGGCATTTAATGAAAAACTGTTTTTT
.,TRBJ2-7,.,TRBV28,CASGRLERSYEQYF,TGTGCCAGCGGAAGACTGGAGCGGAGCTACGAGCAGTACTTC
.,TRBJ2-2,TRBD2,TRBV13,CASSPGLAGVGNTGELFF,TGTGCCAGCAGCCCGGGACTAGCGGGGGTGGGGAACACCGGGGAGCTGTTTTTT
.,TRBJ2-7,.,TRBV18,CASRQVTYEQYF,TGTGCCAGCCGACAGGTGACCTACGAGCAGTACTTC
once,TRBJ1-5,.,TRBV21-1,CASGFNQPQHF,TGTGCCAGCGGGTTTAATCAGCCCCAGCATTTT
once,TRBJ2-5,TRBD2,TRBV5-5,CASIWEGPVIRAETQYF,TGTGCCAGCATTTGGGAGGGACCTGTAATTAGAGCAGAGACCCAGTACTTC
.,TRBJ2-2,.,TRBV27,CASSLQTGELFF,TGTGCCAGCAGTTTGCAGACCGGGGAGCTGTTTTTT